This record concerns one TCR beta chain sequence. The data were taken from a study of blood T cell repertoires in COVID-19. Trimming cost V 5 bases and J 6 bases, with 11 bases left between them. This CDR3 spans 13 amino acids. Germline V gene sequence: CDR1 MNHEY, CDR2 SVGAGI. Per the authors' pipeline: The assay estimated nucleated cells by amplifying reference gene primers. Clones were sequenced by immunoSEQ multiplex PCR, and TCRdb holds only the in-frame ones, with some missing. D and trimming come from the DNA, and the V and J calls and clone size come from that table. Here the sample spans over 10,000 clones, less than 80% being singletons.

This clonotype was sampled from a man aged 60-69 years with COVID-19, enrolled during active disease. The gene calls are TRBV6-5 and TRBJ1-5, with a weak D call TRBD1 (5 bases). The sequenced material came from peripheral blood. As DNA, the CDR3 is TGTGCCAGCAGTACCCAGGGAACTCAGCCCCAGCATTTT. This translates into CASSTQGTQPQHF.